Listed below are T cell receptor beta chains from one sample, sequenced in a study of blood T cell repertoires in COVID-19. Assay: immunoSEQ multiplex PCR; the TCRdb copy retains only in-frame clones and omits some. The profile shows some 50,000 clones, under 90% of them singletons. Material for sequencing was peripheral blood. These receptors were collected from a human donor in a cohort sampled during active COVID-19. Each CDR3 is given with its conserved first and last residue. D genes are given only for firm matches. Clone size is given for some rows only: seen once, a few or many times, or a class if the clone is expanded.

>.|.|TRBJ2-7|TRBV5-1
TGCGCCAGCAGCTTGGTTATTAGCTCCTACGAGCAGTACTTC
CASSLVISSYEQYF
>.|.|TRBJ1-6|TRBV2
TGTGCCAGCATCTACTCCTATAATTCACCCCTCCACTTT
CASIYSYNSPLHF
>.|.|TRBJ1-1|TRBV6-5
TGTGCCAGCAGTAAATGGACAGACACTGAAGCTTTCTTT
CASSKWTDTEAFF
>TRBD1|.|TRBJ2-7|TRBV28
TGTGCCAGCAGTTTTTCTCAGGGGGCCAGCTACGAGCAGTACTTC
CASSFSQGASYEQYF
>TRBD1|.|TRBJ2-2|TRBV5-8
TGTGCCAGTAACAAAGGACAGGGCACCGGGGAGCTGTTTTTT
CASNKGQGTGELFF
>.|.|TRBJ2-2|TRBV5-1
TGCGCCAGCAGCTTAGCCGAAAGGGCAGGGTCGGCCGGGGAGCTGTTTTTT
CASSLAERAGSAGELFF
>.|once|TRBJ2-5|TRBV19
TGTGCCAGTAGTCGGAGCTCTATACAAGAGACCCAGTACTTC
CASSRSSIQETQYF
>.|.|TRBJ1-2|TRBV7-9
TGTGCCAGCAGCCCACAGGGTGACTATGGCTACACCTTC
CASSPQGDYGYTF
>.|.|TRBJ2-3|TRBV13
TGTGCCAGCAGCCAAGTCAGTCTTGGGCGCGCCACAGATACGCAGTATTTT
CASSQVSLGRATDTQYF
>TRBD1|.|TRBJ2-7|TRBV30
TGTGCCTGGAGTGGGGACAGGGGTTGGTACGAGCAGTACTTC
CAWSGDRGWYEQYF
>TRBD2|.|TRBJ2-1|TRBV4-2
TGTGCCAGCAGCCATGGGACTAGCGACTACAATGAGCAGTTCTTC
CASSHGTSDYNEQFF
>TRBD2|.|TRBJ2-7|TRBV5-1
TGCGCCAGCAGCCCCCCCTCTAGCGGGGCTGCCTACGAGCAGTACTTC
CASSPPSSGAAYEQYF
>.|.|TRBJ1-1|TRBV10-3
TGTGCCATCAGTGAGCTATCGACGGGCACTGAAGCTTTCTTT
CAISELSTGTEAFF
>TRBD2|.|TRBJ2-2|TRBV5-1
TGCGCCAGCAGCGTGACGGGGGGCACCGGGGAGCTGTTTTTT
CASSVTGGTGELFF
>TRBD1|.|TRBJ1-5|TRBV11-3
TGTGCCAGCAGATTCCCCCCCCAGGGACAGTTTAATAGCAATCAGCCCCAGCATTTT
CASRFPPQGQFNSNQPQHF
>TRBD2|.|TRBJ2-5|TRBV5-1
TGCGCCAGCAGCTTGGCGCTAGCGGGATCCGGAGAGACCCAGTACTTC
CASSLALAGSGETQYF
>TRBD1|.|TRBJ2-7|TRBV9
TGTGCCAGCAGCGAGGGACAGGGGCACTACGAGCAGTACTTC
CASSEGQGHYEQYF
>.|.|TRBJ1-4|TRBV5-1
TGCGCCAGCAGCGAGGGCCCTGAAAAACTGTTTTTT
CASSEGPEKLFF
>.|.|TRBJ2-5|TRBV12-3/TRBV12-4
TGTGCCAGCAGCCCTCAAGAGACCCAGTACTTC
CASSPQETQYF
>.|.|TRBJ2-7|TRBV7-6
TGTGCCAGCAGCTTAGAAGGCAGGGGGGACTACGAGCAGTACTTC
CASSLEGRGDYEQYF
>.|once|TRBJ1-2|TRBV3-1/TRBV3-2
TGTGCCAGCAGCCAAGCTGAGGGATTCTATGGCTACACCTTC
CASSQAEGFYGYTF
>TRBD2|many|TRBJ2-1|TRBV7-9
TGTGCCAGCAGAAAAGCGGGGGGGCCGGGTGAGCAGTTCTTC
CASRKAGGPGEQFF